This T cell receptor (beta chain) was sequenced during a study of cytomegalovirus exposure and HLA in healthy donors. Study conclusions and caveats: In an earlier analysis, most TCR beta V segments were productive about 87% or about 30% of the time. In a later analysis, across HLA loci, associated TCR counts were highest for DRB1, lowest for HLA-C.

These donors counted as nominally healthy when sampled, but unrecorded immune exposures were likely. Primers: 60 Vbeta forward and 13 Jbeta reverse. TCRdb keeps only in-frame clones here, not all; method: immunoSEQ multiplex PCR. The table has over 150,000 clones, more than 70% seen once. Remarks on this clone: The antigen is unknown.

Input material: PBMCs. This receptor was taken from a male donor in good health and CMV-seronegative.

CDR3 sequence: CASSKDERRDGTNEKLFF. The DNA for the CDR3 is TGTGCCAGCAGCAAAGACGAAAGGAGGGACGGGACTAATGAAAAACTGTTTTTT. The chain employs TRBV21-1 and TRBJ1-4. TRBV21-1 is a recognized pseudogene. The CDR3 sequence is 18 residues long.